This T cell receptor (beta chain) was identified in a study of OX40 agonist ivuxolimab in advanced cancers. Repertoires were generated with immunoSEQ multiplex PCR, while TCRdb's copy carries only in-frame clones and drops some. Of roughly 26,000 clones listed, 75% to 90% were seen once; the top ten hold about a third. This CDR3 has 14 residues. Trimming stripped 6 bases from V and 4 bases from J, with 15 bases between. The germline V gene encodes CDR1 MNHNY and CDR2 SVGAGI (reference sequence). The chain couples TRBV6-6 to TRBJ1-1; D call uncertain. The receptor's source is an adult with an advanced solid tumor such as melanoma, head and neck, liver or kidney cancer. Material: CD4+ or CD8+ T cells sorted from blood, obtained in a trial of the OX40 agonist ivuxolimab. The CDR3 region has the DNA TGTGCCAGCAGAGTAGAGGGTATGACCACTGAAGCTTTCTTT. This sequence encodes CASRVEGMTTEAFF.